The next 30 T cell receptor beta chains were all read from a single sample in a study of T-cell reconstitution after alpha-beta-depleted transplantation in children (dated by TCRdb to the mid-2010s). The library was made by PCR. The data were produced on an Illumina HiSeq 2500. Molecular barcoding was employed in the preparation of TCR libraries, with unique molecular identifiers being used to normalize TCRbeta repertoire quantification. Through fastp at Q25 and MiXCR, TCRdb rebuilt clones from the public reads, retaining in-frame beta chains. Each CDR3 protein gets just one entry, which takes the most common genes and DNA from the rows behind it. The sample profile shows 800,000 to 1,000,000 distinct CDR3 sequences; roughly 29% of them were found once. Roughly 30% of the sample is held by the ten biggest clonotypes. Explained via the paper, the treatment or condition label denotes: allogeneic hematopoietic cell transplantation with graft depleted of TCRalphabeta T cells and CD19 B cells.

This specimen was PBMCs, mostly from graft donor cells, taken 360 days after TCRalphabeta/CD19-depleted stem cell transplant. The receptors come from a boy under two years old who had a stem cell transplant for SCID, so the T cells may come from the graft donor.

V usage is TRBV6-1 and J usage is TRBJ2-3, with D unresolved. Trimming removed 6 bases from V and 0 bases from J, with 16 bases in between. The CDR3 covers 16 residues. Germline lookup yields CDR1 MNHNS and CDR2 SASEGT. CDR3 nucleotides: TGTGCCAGCAGCCCTATCGTTCCAGCGAGCACAGATACGCAGTATTTT. Its translation: CASSPIVPASTDTQYF.

This clonotype was counted a few times. The chain carries TRBV21-1 and TRBJ2-3; the listed D gene, TRBD1, was not tested against the DNA. TRBV21-1 is a pseudogene segment. The CDR3 runs to 19 residues. Written as DNA, the CDR3 is TGTGCCAGCAGCAAAGCCCGGGTAGGGGGGCAGGCAAGGACAGATACGCAGTATTTT. It is translated as CASSKARVGGQARTDTQYF.

This clonotype was seen only a few times. V gene TRBV6-6 combines with J gene TRBJ2-5; D tentatively fits TRBD1 or TRBD2 (6 bases each). The CDR3 spans 13 residues. Trimming took off 3 bases at V and 4 bases at J, with 9 bases between the two ends. The germline gives CDR1 MNHNY, CDR2 SVGAGI (reference sequence). CDR3 region: CASSYGGPETQYF. The CDR3 nucleotides are TGTGCCAGCAGTTATGGGGGGCCAGAGACCCAGTACTTC.

Concerning this clonotype: Here the CDR3 omits its conserved ending phenylalanine or tryptophan, so a read error is the likely source. This chain uses TRBV4-2 with TRBJ2-5, with 12 nucleotides matching TRBD2. Germline lookup yields CDR1 LGHNA and CDR2 YNFKEQ. CDR3 length: 16 residues. Trimming removed 4 bases from V and 1 base from J; junction bases left unmatched: 4. The chain's CDR3 is CASSLRLAGAQETQYC. CDR3 in DNA: TGTGCCAGCAGCCTTCGACTAGCGGGGGCCCAAGAGACCCAGTACTGC.

This clonotype was seen repeatedly, ten times or more. The chain uses TRBV3-1 and TRBJ1-2, with D maybe TRBD1 (5 bases). CDR3 length: 14 residues. V was trimmed by 1 base and J by 2 bases, leaving 8 bases between them. Germline CDR1 LGHDT, CDR2 YNNKEL (reference sequence). CDR3 bases: TGTGCCAGCAGCCAAGTGGGGGGGAACTATGGCTACACCTTC. Residues: CASSQVGGNYGYTF.

This sequence joins TRBV20-1 and TRBJ2-3; D unclear. Trimming took 5 bases from V and 1 from J, leaving 13 bases between them. Germline V lookup: CDR1 DFQATT, CDR2 SNEGSKA (reference sequence). This CDR3 has 14 amino acids. CDR3 amino acids: CSAGHPDGTDTQYF. Written as DNA, the CDR3 is TGCAGTGCTGGCCATCCGGACGGCACAGATACGCAGTATTTT.

This clonotype was picked up a small number of times. This chain connects TRBV4-1 to TRBJ2-1; 9 bases match TRBD1. This CDR3 is 15 amino acids long. From germline, CDR1 is MGHRA and CDR2 YSYEKL. V shed 2 bases and J 6 bases; nucleotides not matched to a gene: 5. CDR3 protein: CASSQKGTGLNEQFF. The DNA of the CDR3 is TGCGCCAGCAGCCAAAAAGGGACAGGGCTCAATGAGCAGTTCTTC.

This clonotype was counted at least ten times. The V gene is TRBV10-3, the J gene TRBJ2-5; 10 nucleotides line up with TRBD2. Germline CDR1 reads ENHRY; CDR2 reads SYGVKD. The CDR3 is made up of 17 amino acids. V trimming: 0 bases; J trimming: 5 bases; junction bases outside the gene matches: 9. The CDR3 spells CAISESPAGGPLETQYF. Written as DNA, the CDR3 is TGTGCCATCAGTGAGTCCCCAGCGGGGGGGCCCTTGGAGACCCAGTACTTC.

As for this clonotype: This may stem from a read error, because a much larger clone lies one nucleotide away. The chain carries TRBV27 and TRBJ2-3; a possible D gene is TRBD2 (6 bases). This CDR3 comprises 15 residues. CDR1 MNHEY and CDR2 SMNVEV come from the germline V gene (reference sequence). The DNA of the CDR3 is TGTGCCAGCAGACTAGCAGGTTACAGCACAGATACGCTGTATTTT. This encodes CASRLAGYSTDTLYF.

This clonotype has just a few counts. J is TRBJ1-4 and V is TRBV29-1; 9 positions match TRBD1. The CDR3 runs to 12 residues. Germline trimming cut 7 bases from V and 8 bases from J; bases unmatched to any gene: 5. Per germline, CDR1 SQVTM and CDR2 ANQGSEA. The CDR3 DNA follows: TGCAGCGCGGGGACAGGGCCGGAAAAACTGTTTTTT. It translates to CSAGTGPEKLFF.

The CDR3, as DNA: TGTGCCAGCAGCCCTCTCTCCCTAGCGGGGGGGCTGCGGGAGACCCAGTACTTC. Translating gives CASSPLSLAGGLRETQYF. V and J are TRBV3-1 and TRBJ2-5; TRBD2 matches 12 bases. Germline lookup yields CDR1 LGHDT and CDR2 YNNKEL (reference sequence). V lost 4 bases to trimming and J lost 5 bases; unmatched junction nucleotides: 14. This CDR3 has 18 residues.

This chain joins TRBV12-3 or TRBV12-4 and TRBJ2-7, with TRBD1 matching over 9 bases. Trimming removed 5 bases from V and 5 bases from J; junction bases left unmatched: 4. The CDR3 consists of 13 residues. The chain's CDR3 is CASSTRQGDEQYF. CDR3 nucleotide sequence: TGTGCCAGCAGTACCCGACAGGGGGACGAGCAGTACTTC.

The V gene is TRBV12-3 or TRBV12-4, the J gene TRBJ1-3; tentative D call: TRBD1 (5 bases). V was trimmed by 2 bases and J by 0 bases, leaving 14 bases between them. The CDR3 runs 17 residues. The CDR3 protein is CASSLYYGGTSGNTIYF. The CDR3 nucleotides read TGTGCCAGCAGTTTATATTATGGGGGAACCTCTGGAAACACCATATATTTT.

This clonotype was observed a few times. The J gene is TRBJ2-1, the V gene TRBV7-2; D may be TRBD1 (6 bases). Per germline, CDR1 SGHTA and CDR2 FQGNSA. This CDR3 comprises 16 residues. V lost 5 bases and J 3 bases, leaving 17 bases between the germline ends. The CDR3 loop reads CASSNQGTQLYNEQFF. CDR3 DNA: TGTGCCAGCAGCAACCAGGGGACCCAGCTCTACAATGAGCAGTTCTTC.

This clonotype appeared a few times. The chain joins TRBV10-3 to TRBJ1-1, with 7 bases fitting TRBD1. Unmatched junction bases numbered 10, after V lost 2 bases and J lost 4 bases. This CDR3 comprises 16 residues. Germline CDR1 is ENHRY and CDR2 is SYGVKD. CDR3 DNA sequence: TGTGCCATCAGTGAGGGCAGGGGGTATTGGGGCACTGAAGCTTTCTTT. Encoded protein: CAISEGRGYWGTEAFF.

The table lists this clonotype with a few counts. This chain links TRBV18 with TRBJ1-2, with 10 bases lining up with TRBD1. The CDR3 is 12 amino acids. V lost 6 bases to trimming and J lost 8 bases; unmatched junction nucleotides: 3. CDR1 KGHSH and CDR2 LQKENI come from the germline V gene. The chain's CDR3 is CASSDRGRGYTF. The DNA of the CDR3 is TGTGCCAGCTCCGACAGGGGGCGAGGCTACACCTTC.

This clonotype was found many times. The chain combines TRBV18 with TRBJ2-3; D remains ambiguous. The CDR3 runs 12 residues. V lost 4 bases and J 2 bases, leaving 4 bases between the germline ends. Germline CDR1 and CDR2: KGHSH and LQKENI. In DNA form, the CDR3 reads TGTGCCAGCTCACGGGACACAGATACGCAGTATTTT. Amino acids: CASSRDTDTQYF.

A few counts support this clonotype. The chain couples TRBV9 to TRBJ2-3; the D call may be TRBD1 or TRBD2 (5 bases each). The V gene lost 0 bases and the J gene lost 3 bases, with 11 bases spanning the gap. This CDR3 comprises 15 residues. Per the germline V gene, CDR1 is SGDLS and CDR2 is YYNGEE. The CDR3: CASSVGDGTTDTQYF. The DNA of the CDR3 is TGTGCCAGCAGCGTAGGGGACGGGACGACAGATACGCAGTATTTT.

The rearrangement joins TRBV7-6 to TRBJ2-1; weak D call: TRBD2 (5 bases). Germline CDR1 and CDR2: SGHVS and FNYEAQ. This CDR3 contains 16 residues. The V and J ends lost 5 bases and 5 bases respectively, with 19 bases between them. The CDR3, as DNA: TGTGCCAGCAGCCCGCTACTTGGCGCCGGGGACAATGAGCAGTTCTTC. Translated, it gives CASSPLLGAGDNEQFF.

DNA for the CDR3: TGTGCCAGCAGTTTAGGGGGACGGCTGTACCAAGAGACCCAGTACTTC. It specifies CASSLGGRLYQETQYF. The rearrangement links TRBV12-3 or TRBV12-4 to TRBJ2-5; the D gene could be TRBD1 or TRBD2 (5 bases each). Between the trimmed V and J ends, which lost 1 base and 0 bases, there was a span of 12 bases. This CDR3 has 16 residues.

The V and J genes are TRBV7-2 and TRBJ1-2; tentative D call: TRBD1 (6 bases). The germline V and J ends were trimmed by 3 bases and 3 bases, with 11 bases remaining between them. This CDR3 has 14 residues. Germline V gene sequence: CDR1 SGHTA, CDR2 FQGNSA. The CDR3 DNA follows: TGTGCCAGCAGCTTTTTCTCAGGGGACTATGGCTACACCTTC. Its translation: CASSFFSGDYGYTF.

The chain has TRBV12-3 or TRBV12-4 and TRBJ1-1; 7 nucleotides line up with TRBD1. This CDR3 has 13 residues. J was trimmed by 8 bases and V by 6 bases; bases with no gene match: 9. As DNA, the CDR3 is TGTGCCAGCAGCCTCTACGGGACAGTCGAAGCTTTCTTT. Residues: CASSLYGTVEAFF.

The CDR3 region is CASSFRGRGGELFF. In DNA, the CDR3 is TGTGCCAGCAGTTTCCGGGGAAGGGGCGGGGAGCTGTTTTTT. The V and J genes are TRBV12-3 or TRBV12-4 and TRBJ2-2, with D tentatively TRBD1 or TRBD2 (5 bases each). V dropped 3 bases and J dropped 7 bases, with 12 bases sitting between them. The CDR3 is 14 residues long.

This clonotype has just a few counts. This chain links TRBV12-3 or TRBV12-4 with TRBJ2-7; unclear D gene. CDR3 size: 16 residues. Trimming cost V 0 bases and J 2 bases, with 14 bases left between them. This CDR3 is CASSLASVWSPYEQYF. The CDR3 DNA reads as TGTGCCAGCAGTTTAGCCTCGGTTTGGAGCCCCTACGAGCAGTACTTC.

The chain links TRBV6-1 to TRBJ2-1; D uncertain. The CDR3 loop spans 16 amino acids. Germline CDR1 reads MNHNS; CDR2 reads SASEGT. V lost 2 bases and J 0 bases, leaving 11 bases between the germline ends. As DNA, the CDR3 is TGTGCCAGCAGTGAATACCTTTCGAGCTCCTACAATGAGCAGTTCTTC. Encoded protein: CASSEYLSSSYNEQFF.

This chain uses TRBV2 with TRBJ2-1; D is ambiguous. Between the trimmed V and J ends, which lost 3 bases and 2 bases, there was a span of 11 bases. This CDR3 spans 15 amino acids. Germline CDR1 reads SNHLY; CDR2 reads FYNNEI. In DNA, the CDR3 is TGTGCCAGCAGTGAGTATGGTAGGACCTACAATGAGCAGTTCTTC. Its protein product is CASSEYGRTYNEQFF.

This clonotype was detected only a few times. The chain is built from TRBV5-1 and TRBJ1-1; no reliable D call. V shed 3 bases and J shed 0 bases, with 9 bases lying between them. The CDR3 has 14 residues. In germline, CDR1 is SGHRS, CDR2 YFSETQ. This CDR3 is CASSSNGLNTEAFF. DNA of the CDR3: TGCGCCAGCAGCTCGAACGGCCTGAACACTGAAGCTTTCTTT.

The chain combines TRBV6-5 with TRBJ2-3, with a tentative D call TRBD2 (5 bases). V lost 2 bases and J 0 bases, leaving 12 bases between the germline ends. Germline CDR1 MNHEY, CDR2 SVGAGI. The CDR3 covers 16 residues. The CDR3 region is CASSYTPSPSTDTQYF. The CDR3 DNA reads as TGTGCCAGCAGTTACACCCCTAGCCCGAGCACAGATACGCAGTATTTT.

There are many counts of this clonotype. The rearrangement uses TRBV10-3 and TRBJ1-1; D perhaps matches TRBD1 (5 bases). Germline V CDR1 and CDR2: ENHRY, SYGVKD. The CDR3 runs 13 residues. V was pared by 6 bases and J by 3 bases, with 11 bases between. CDR3 region: CAISRVRDTEAFF. CDR3 coding DNA: TGTGCCATCAGCAGGGTGAGGGACACTGAAGCTTTCTTT.

This chain links TRBV6-1 with TRBJ2-3, with D uncertain. The germline CDR1 and CDR2 sequences are MNHNS and SASEGT. V was shortened by 5 bases and J by 7 bases, with 13 bases between the two germline ends. The CDR3 covers 13 residues. CDR3 bases: TGTGCCAGCAGTACCTGGAAGGGCAATACGCAGTATTTT. The encoded protein is CASSTWKGNTQYF.